This T cell receptor beta chain is drawn from a study of blood T cell repertoires in COVID-19. The germline V gene has CDR1 SQVTM and CDR2 ANQGSEA. This CDR3 has 12 amino acids. Trimming removed 3 bases from V and 8 bases from J; junction bases left unmatched: 6. Per the original methods: Amplification from reference gene primers served as the basis for estimated nucleated cell counts. The method was immunoSEQ multiplex PCR; TCRdb's version includes in-frame clones alone and lacks a portion of them. V and J calls and clone size are as listed in that table; D and trimming were resolved from the DNA. Of around 450,000 clones in the sample, around 90% were seen once.

The sample consisted of PBMCs or T cells enriched from blood (not recorded which). This rearrangement joins TRBV29-1 to TRBJ1-2; 7 bases are a match to TRBD1. The sequence was obtained from a man aged 18 to 35 who had recovered from COVID-19. Written as DNA, the CDR3 is TGCAGCGTTGAGATCTCAGGGGGAGGCTACACCTTC. Translation gives CSVEISGGGYTF.